This is a list of T cell receptor beta chains from one sample in a study of shared clonotypes between healthy human individuals. TCRdb's table, derived via immunoSEQ multiplex PCR, lists solely in-frame clones and lacks some. The sample has approximately 2.4 million clones; approximately 96% are singletons. Sequenced input: naive CD4+ T cells sorted from blood. Receptor source: a man between 18 and 29 years old in good health. Each CDR3 is given with its conserved first and last residue. D genes are given only for firm matches. Expanded clones are given a class, and other clones once, few, many or no size at all.

j_call: TRBJ2-3; d_call: NA; clone_size: NA; v_call: TRBV5-1; cdr3_nt: TGCGCCAGCAGCCCCAGAGATCCCCTCACGGATACGCAGTATTTT; cdr3_aa: CASSPRDPLTDTQYF
j_call: TRBJ1-1; d_call: NA; clone_size: NA; v_call: TRBV4-2; cdr3_nt: TGTGCCAGCAGCCTCCGAGGGGACCCTAACACTGAAGCTTTCTTT; cdr3_aa: CASSLRGDPNTEAFF
j_call: TRBJ2-7; d_call: NA; clone_size: NA; v_call: TRBV4-1; cdr3_nt: TGCGCCAGCAGCCAAGTACAGCGATCCTACGAGCAGTACTTC; cdr3_aa: CASSQVQRSYEQYF
j_call: TRBJ2-7; d_call: NA; clone_size: NA; v_call: TRBV5-1; cdr3_nt: TGCGCCAGCAGCTTGATAGGTCCCTACGAGCAGTACTTC; cdr3_aa: CASSLIGPYEQYF
j_call: TRBJ2-7; d_call: NA; clone_size: NA; v_call: TRBV19; cdr3_nt: TGTGCCAGCGGAGGGACTCTCGGAGGCGAGCAGTACTTC; cdr3_aa: CASGGTLGGEQYF
j_call: TRBJ2-7; d_call: NA; clone_size: NA; v_call: TRBV30; cdr3_nt: TGTGCCTGGAGTGTACGAGAGGAGCAGTACTTC; cdr3_aa: CAWSVREEQYF
j_call: TRBJ1-5; d_call: NA; clone_size: few; v_call: TRBV30; cdr3_nt: TGTGCCTGGAGTGTACAGGATAATCAGCCCCAGCATTTT; cdr3_aa: CAWSVQDNQPQHF
j_call: TRBJ1-3; d_call: NA; clone_size: NA; v_call: TRBV28; cdr3_nt: TGTGCCAGCCAAGACAACTCTGGAAACACCATATATTTT; cdr3_aa: CASQDNSGNTIYF
j_call: TRBJ2-5; d_call: NA; clone_size: NA; v_call: TRBV4-3; cdr3_nt: TGCGCCAGCAGCCAGGGCTTCGGGCCGCCAGAGACCCAGTACTTC; cdr3_aa: CASSQGFGPPETQYF
j_call: TRBJ2-5; d_call: NA; clone_size: NA; v_call: TRBV5-1; cdr3_nt: TGCGCCAGCAGCTTGGAGGCAGGGTATAGGGAGACCCAGTACTTC; cdr3_aa: CASSLEAGYRETQYF
j_call: TRBJ2-5; d_call: TRBD2; clone_size: NA; v_call: TRBV7-8; cdr3_nt: TGTGCCAGCAGCTCTTTAGGACTAGCGGACCAAGAGACCCAGTACTTC; cdr3_aa: CASSSLGLADQETQYF
j_call: TRBJ1-6; d_call: TRBD1; clone_size: NA; v_call: TRBV27; cdr3_nt: TGTGCCAGCAGTCCCCGGACAGGGTTCGATTCACCCCTCCACTTT; cdr3_aa: CASSPRTGFDSPLHF
j_call: TRBJ2-2; d_call: NA; clone_size: NA; v_call: TRBV15; cdr3_nt: TGTGCCACCAGCATCCCCGGCAGGGGGGAGCTGTTTTTT; cdr3_aa: CATSIPGRGELFF
j_call: TRBJ2-3; d_call: TRBD1; clone_size: once; v_call: TRBV28; cdr3_nt: TGTGCCAGCAGTTCCAATCCCGGGACAGGGAGCACAGATACGCAGTATTTT; cdr3_aa: CASSSNPGTGSTDTQYF
j_call: TRBJ2-1; d_call: NA; clone_size: NA; v_call: TRBV4-1; cdr3_nt: TGCGCCAGCAGCCAAGATTTGGGTTACGAGCAGTTCTTC; cdr3_aa: CASSQDLGYEQFF
j_call: TRBJ1-1; d_call: NA; clone_size: NA; v_call: TRBV6-1; cdr3_nt: TGTGCCAGCAAGAGAGGGCAGCTGAACACTGAAGCTTTCTTT; cdr3_aa: CASKRGQLNTEAFF
j_call: TRBJ1-2; d_call: NA; clone_size: few; v_call: TRBV18; cdr3_nt: TGTGCCAGCTCACCAGGGGAGGCCTATGGCTACACCTTC; cdr3_aa: CASSPGEAYGYTF
j_call: TRBJ1-4; d_call: TRBD1; clone_size: NA; v_call: TRBV5-1; cdr3_nt: TGCGCCAGCAGCTCGGGACAGGGAACGAATGAAAAACTGTTTTTT; cdr3_aa: CASSSGQGTNEKLFF
j_call: TRBJ2-5; d_call: TRBD2; clone_size: NA; v_call: TRBV6-5; cdr3_nt: TGTGCCAGCAGTTACGAGATAGCGGGGGGCCAAGAGACCCAGTACTTC; cdr3_aa: CASSYEIAGGQETQYF
j_call: TRBJ2-5; d_call: TRBD2; clone_size: NA; v_call: TRBV30; cdr3_nt: TGTGCCTGGACCGGACTAGTACAAGAGGCCCAGTACTTC; cdr3_aa: CAWTGLVQEAQYF
j_call: TRBJ2-1; d_call: TRBD1; clone_size: NA; v_call: TRBV28; cdr3_nt: TGTGCCAGCAGTTTATCCGGGACAGGGGGTCTTAATGAGCAGTTCTTC; cdr3_aa: CASSLSGTGGLNEQFF
j_call: TRBJ2-1; d_call: NA; clone_size: NA; v_call: TRBV15; cdr3_nt: TGTGCCACCGAAATATGGGGGCCCTACAATGAGCAGTTCTTC; cdr3_aa: CATEIWGPYNEQFF
j_call: TRBJ2-1; d_call: NA; clone_size: NA; v_call: TRBV5-3; cdr3_nt: TGTGCCAGAAGCCCCCTTGGGGGGCGAACCTACAATGAGCAGTTCTTC; cdr3_aa: CARSPLGGRTYNEQFF
j_call: TRBJ2-7; d_call: TRBD2; clone_size: NA; v_call: TRBV2; cdr3_nt: TGTGCCAGCAGTGTAAGAGCAGTAGCGGGGGCCGGGGAGCAGTACTTC; cdr3_aa: CASSVRAVAGAGEQYF
j_call: TRBJ2-1; d_call: NA; clone_size: once; v_call: TRBV11-2; cdr3_nt: TGTGCCAGCAGCTCTCAAGGTGGGCGGACCGAGCAGTTCTTC; cdr3_aa: CASSSQGGRTEQFF
j_call: TRBJ1-1; d_call: NA; clone_size: NA; v_call: TRBV30; cdr3_nt: TGTGCGCAGAGAGGGGGACCGAACACTGAAGCTTTCTTT; cdr3_aa: CAQRGGPNTEAFF
j_call: TRBJ2-1; d_call: NA; clone_size: NA; v_call: TRBV19; cdr3_nt: TGTGCCAGTAGTATAGGTGGGCCGGGCTCCTACAATGAGCAGTTCTTC; cdr3_aa: CASSIGGPGSYNEQFF
j_call: TRBJ1-2; d_call: TRBD1; clone_size: NA; v_call: TRBV12-5; cdr3_nt: TGTGCTAGTGGTGGACAGGGGAACTATGGCTACACCTTC; cdr3_aa: CASGGQGNYGYTF
j_call: TRBJ1-6; d_call: NA; clone_size: NA; v_call: TRBV5-8; cdr3_nt: TGTGCCAGCAGCGCAGGGCCACTGTATTCACCCCTCCACTTT; cdr3_aa: CASSAGPLYSPLHF
j_call: TRBJ1-5; d_call: TRBD1; clone_size: NA; v_call: TRBV9; cdr3_nt: TGTGCCAGCAGTTCGACAGGGGGCCACGGTAGCAATCAGCCCCAGCATTTT; cdr3_aa: CASSSTGGHGSNQPQHF
j_call: TRBJ1-3; d_call: TRBD1; clone_size: NA; v_call: TRBV6-5; cdr3_nt: TGTGCCAGCAGCCGACAGGGGGGAAACACCATATATTTT; cdr3_aa: CASSRQGGNTIYF
j_call: TRBJ2-7; d_call: TRBD2; clone_size: NA; v_call: TRBV9; cdr3_nt: TGTGCCAGCAGCGTTTCCTCTGGGACTAGCGGAACCTACGAGCAGTACTTC; cdr3_aa: CASSVSSGTSGTYEQYF
j_call: TRBJ2-7; d_call: NA; clone_size: NA; v_call: TRBV11-3; cdr3_nt: TGTGCCAGCAGCTTAGGACTGACCTACGAGCAGTACTTC; cdr3_aa: CASSLGLTYEQYF
j_call: TRBJ1-5; d_call: TRBD1; clone_size: NA; v_call: TRBV7-3; cdr3_nt: TGTGCCAGCAGCTACAGGGGGGGTCAGCCCCAGCATTTT; cdr3_aa: CASSYRGGQPQHF
j_call: TRBJ2-1; d_call: NA; clone_size: NA; v_call: TRBV7-2; cdr3_nt: TGTGCCAGCAGCTTAGCGAGACTAGACACCAATGAGCAGTTCTTC; cdr3_aa: CASSLARLDTNEQFF
j_call: TRBJ2-1; d_call: TRBD2; clone_size: NA; v_call: TRBV30; cdr3_nt: TGTGCCTGGAGTATCAGCGGGGGGAACTCCTACAATGAGCAGTTCTTC; cdr3_aa: CAWSISGGNSYNEQFF
j_call: TRBJ1-4; d_call: NA; clone_size: NA; v_call: TRBV7-2; cdr3_nt: TGTGCCAGCAGCTTAGCGAAGGGACGGAATGAAAAACTGTTTTTT; cdr3_aa: CASSLAKGRNEKLFF
j_call: TRBJ2-7; d_call: NA; clone_size: NA; v_call: TRBV5-4; cdr3_nt: TGTGCCAACGGACGGCCGAACGAGCAGTACTTC; cdr3_aa: CANGRPNEQYF